The 15 T cell receptor beta chains in this list originate from one sample, sequenced in a study of blood T cell repertoires in COVID-19. The table came from immunoSEQ multiplex PCR; TCRdb's copy has only in-frame clones and leaves some out. The top ten hold 2% to 2.5% of the sample, which has about 220,000 clones, about 91% seen once. Material for sequencing was PBMCs or T cells enriched from blood (not recorded which). Receptor source: a woman aged 40 to 50 with acute COVID-19.

The chain joins TRBV5-1 to TRBJ1-1; TRBD1 aligns across 7 bases. The CDR3 covers 15 residues. Germline lookup yields CDR1 SGHRS and CDR2 YFSETQ. Germline trimming cut 2 bases from V and 4 bases from J; bases unmatched to any gene: 8. The CDR3 here is CASSLNRGRGTEAFF. DNA of the CDR3: TGCGCCAGCAGCTTAAACAGGGGCCGAGGCACTGAAGCTTTCTTT.

This clone was picked up one time. The genes are TRBV7-8 and TRBJ2-1; D gene uncertain. Between the trimmed V and J ends, which lost 6 bases and 1 base, there was a span of 16 bases. Germline values: CDR1 SGHVS, CDR2 FQNEAQ. The CDR3 spans 16 residues. The CDR3 sequence: CASRSASAMSYNEQFF. DNA of the CDR3: TGTGCCAGCAGAAGCGCCAGCGCCATGTCCTACAATGAGCAGTTCTTC.

CDR3 sequence: CAISESGQGAILGNTIYF. As DNA, the CDR3 is TGTGCCATCAGTGAGTCTGGGCAGGGGGCTATTCTAGGGAACACCATATATTTT. The genes are TRBV10-3 and TRBJ1-3; 8 bases line up with TRBD1. From germline, CDR1 is ENHRY and CDR2 SYGVKD. Trimming cost V 0 bases and J 7 bases; bases outside gene matches: 14. The CDR3 consists of 18 residues.

The chain has TRBV6-5 and TRBJ1-2; 7 bases align to TRBD1. The V and J ends lost 4 bases and 6 bases, in that order; junction bases with no gene match: 14. Germline V CDR1 and CDR2: MNHEY, SVGAGI. The CDR3 consists of 16 residues. CDR3 loop: CASSSLGRDSFNGYTF. CDR3 DNA: TGTGCCAGCAGTTCCCTCGGCAGGGACAGCTTCAATGGCTACACCTTC.

This chain connects TRBV3-1 (or the pseudogene TRBV3-2) to TRBJ2-7; 7 positions agree with TRBD1. Losses at the gene ends were 3 bases for V and 3 bases for J; bases not matched to a gene: 11. The CDR3 sequence is 16 residues long. CDR1 is LGHDT, CDR2 YNNKEL, per germline (reference sequence). The CDR3 region has the DNA TGTGCCAGCAGCCAGGGCTTCTCGACAGGGAGCTACGAGCAGTACTTC. It yields the protein CASSQGFSTGSYEQYF.

V and J are TRBV7-9 and TRBJ2-1, with D possibly TRBD2 on 5 matching bases. CDR1 is SEHNR, CDR2 FQNEAQ, per germline (reference sequence). V gave up 2 bases and J gave up 0 bases, with 11 bases separating them. The CDR3 runs 16 residues. CDR3 DNA: TGTGCCAGCAGCTTAAGGTCCACTAGCTCCTACAATGAGCAGTTCTTC. Its protein product is CASSLRSTSSYNEQFF.

The V call is TRBV7-9, the J call TRBJ2-1, with TRBD2 matching over 8 bases. Germline V gene lookup returns CDR1 SEHNR and CDR2 FQNEAQ (reference sequence). Trimming cost V 8 bases and J 4 bases; bases outside gene matches: 7. CDR3 length: 14 amino acids. DNA of the CDR3: TGTGCCAGCGAAGCGGGAGCCCCTTACAATGAGCAGTTCTTC. Translated, it gives CASEAGAPYNEQFF.

The chain uses TRBV6-2 or TRBV6-3 and TRBJ1-1; D is unresolved. CDR1 is MNHEY, CDR2 SVGEGT, per germline. The CDR3 runs 14 residues. The V end lost 2 bases, the J end lost 4 bases, and 11 bases lay between the germline ends. This CDR3 is CASSYLAPGTEAFF. CDR3 sequence (DNA): TGTGCCAGCAGTTACCTCGCCCCGGGCACTGAAGCTTTCTTT.

The V and J genes are TRBV11-3 and TRBJ2-2; TRBD2 aligns across 14 bases. The CDR3 is made up of 17 amino acids. The ends lost 5 bases at V and 5 bases at J; junction bases unmatched: 7. In germline, CDR1 is SGHNT, CDR2 YENEEA. The CDR3 DNA reads as TGTGCCAGCAGCCTGGGACTAGCGGGAGTTAGGACCGGGGAGCTGTTTTTT. Protein sequence: CASSLGLAGVRTGELFF.

The chain uses TRBV4-3 and TRBJ1-2, with D maybe TRBD1 (5 bases). Trimming removed 5 bases from V and 3 bases from J, with 10 bases in between. The V gene's germline CDR1 is LGHNA and CDR2 YSLEER. The CDR3 totals 13 residues. CDR3 sequence reads: CASSAQGDYGYTF. The CDR3 bases are TGCGCCAGCAGCGCCCAGGGTGACTATGGCTACACCTTC.

This clone was counted a single time. The V and J genes are TRBV7-6 and TRBJ2-1; maybe TRBD2 (5 bases). Germline assignment: CDR1 SGHVS and CDR2 FNYEAQ. The CDR3 covers 16 residues. Trimming took 1 base from V and 4 from J, leaving 14 bases between them. As DNA, the CDR3 is TGTGCCAGCAGCTTAGGACTAACCGAAACTTACAATGAGCAGTTCTTC. Translation: CASSLGLTETYNEQFF.

The chain carries TRBV3-1 (or the pseudogene TRBV3-2) and TRBJ1-1, with TRBD1 matching over 7 bases. With V trimmed by 3 bases and J by 7 bases, 8 bases remained unmatched. The germline V gene encodes CDR1 LGHDT and CDR2 YNNKEL (reference sequence). The CDR3 is 14 amino acids. The DNA for the CDR3 is TGTGCCAGCAGCCATTCCGACAGGGATGGTGAAGCTTTCTTT. Protein sequence: CASSHSDRDGEAFF.

This clone was picked up one time. The chain links TRBV25-1 to TRBJ1-4, with TRBD1 identical over 7 bases. This CDR3 is built from 15 residues. V shed 6 bases and J 7 bases; nucleotides not matched to a gene: 11. Germline loops: CDR1 MGHDK, CDR2 SYGVNS. CDR3 residues: CASSLTTGRIEKLFF. In DNA form, the CDR3 reads TGTGCCAGCAGCCTAACGACAGGGCGGATTGAAAAACTGTTTTTT.

The chain links TRBV10-3 to TRBJ2-1, with D uncertain. This CDR3 has 13 amino acids. The V gene lost 1 base and the J gene lost 6 bases, with 7 bases spanning the gap. The V gene's germline CDR1 is ENHRY and CDR2 SYGVKD. The DNA of the CDR3 is TGTGCCATCAGTGAGTTGGCCCTCAATGAGCAGTTCTTC. This encodes CAISELALNEQFF.

The V call is TRBV9, the J call TRBJ2-5, with D maybe TRBD2 (6 bases). The CDR3 is 14 residues long. Trimming took 0 bases from V and 1 from J, leaving 7 bases between them. The germline CDR1 and CDR2 sequences are SGDLS and YYNGEE. CDR3 amino acids: CASSVEGLQETQYF. Here the CDR3 DNA reads TGTGCCAGCAGCGTAGAGGGACTCCAAGAGACCCAGTACTTC.